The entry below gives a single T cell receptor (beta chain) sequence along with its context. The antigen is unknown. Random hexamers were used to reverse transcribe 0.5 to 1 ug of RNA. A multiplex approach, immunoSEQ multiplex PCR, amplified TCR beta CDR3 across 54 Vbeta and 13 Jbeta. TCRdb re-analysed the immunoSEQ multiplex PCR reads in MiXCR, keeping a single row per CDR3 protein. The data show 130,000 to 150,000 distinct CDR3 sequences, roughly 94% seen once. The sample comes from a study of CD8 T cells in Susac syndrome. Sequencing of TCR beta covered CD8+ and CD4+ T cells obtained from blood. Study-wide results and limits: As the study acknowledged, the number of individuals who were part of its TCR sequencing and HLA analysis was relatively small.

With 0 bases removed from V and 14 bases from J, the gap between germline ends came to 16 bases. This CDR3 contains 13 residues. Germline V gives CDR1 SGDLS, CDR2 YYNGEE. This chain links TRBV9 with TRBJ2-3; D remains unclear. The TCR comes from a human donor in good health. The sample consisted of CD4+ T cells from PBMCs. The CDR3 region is CASSVEEKTLPYF. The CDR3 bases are TGTGCCAGCAGCGTAGAAGAGAAGACCCTTCCGTATTTT.